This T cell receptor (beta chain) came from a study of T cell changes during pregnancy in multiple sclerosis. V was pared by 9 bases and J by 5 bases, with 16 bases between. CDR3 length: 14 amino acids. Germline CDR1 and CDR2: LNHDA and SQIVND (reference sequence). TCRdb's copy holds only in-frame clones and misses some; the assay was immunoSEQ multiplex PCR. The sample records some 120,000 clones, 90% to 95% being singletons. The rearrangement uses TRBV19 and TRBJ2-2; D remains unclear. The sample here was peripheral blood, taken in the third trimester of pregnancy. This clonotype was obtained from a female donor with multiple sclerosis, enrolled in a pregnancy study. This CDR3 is CASAVQEFTGELFF. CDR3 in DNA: TGTGCCAGCGCCGTCCAGGAATTTACCGGGGAGCTGTTTTTT.